This passage covers 4 T cell receptor beta chains from one sample sequenced in a study of T cell responses to AZD1222 COVID-19 vaccine. Only in-frame clones appear in the TCRdb table, and some are missing; sequencing was by immunoSEQ multiplex PCR. The top ten clones hold under 3.5% of a sample with over 20,000 clones, roughly 88% of them seen once. The sample here was peripheral blood, taken 28 days after the second AZD1222 dose. These receptors originate from an adult who received the AZD1222 COVID-19 vaccine.

This clone was found once. The chain has TRBV7-2 and TRBJ2-7; no reliable D call. V dropped 5 bases and J dropped 3 bases, with 11 bases sitting between them. This CDR3 has 13 residues. Germline V gives CDR1 SGHTA, CDR2 FQGNSA. The DNA for the CDR3 is TGTGCCAGCAGCCGGTGGGCCCACTACGAGCAGTACTTC. As protein: CASSRWAHYEQYF.

V usage is TRBV12-5 and J usage is TRBJ1-1; D gene ambiguous. Germline CDR1 is LGHNT and CDR2 is FRNRAP. This CDR3 comprises 15 residues. V lost 5 bases and J 4 bases, leaving 17 bases between the germline ends. CDR3 residues: CASGQVIGELTEAFF. For the CDR3, the DNA is TGTGCTAGTGGTCAAGTAATTGGGGAACTCACTGAAGCTTTCTTT. Looking up the rest from reference TRBV12-5 and TRBJ1-1 gives the full variable domain: DARVTQTPRHKVTEMGQEVTMRCQPILGHNTVFWYRQTMMQGLELLAYFRNRAPLDDSGMPKDRFSAEMPDATLATLKIQPSEPRDSAVYFCASGQVIGELTEAFFGQGTRLTVV.

The chain carries TRBV19 and TRBJ1-2; no clear D gene. V lost 5 bases, J lost 2 bases, and 6 bases lay in between. Germline V gene data show CDR1 as LNHDA and CDR2 as SQIVND (reference sequence). The CDR3 spans 12 residues. CDR3 sequence reads: CASSVRNYGYTF. The CDR3 DNA reads TGTGCCAGTAGTGTCCGGAACTATGGCTACACCTTC.

This rearrangement joins TRBV4-1 to TRBJ2-7; 8 bases match TRBD1. Germline assignment: CDR1 MGHRA and CDR2 YSYEKL. The CDR3 is 17 residues long. V shed 4 bases, J shed 3 bases, and the junction held 14 bases outside the gene matches. This CDR3 is CASSPQSVRTGNYEQYF. The CDR3, as DNA: TGCGCCAGCAGCCCCCAATCGGTCCGGACAGGGAACTACGAGCAGTACTTC.